Below are 10 T cell receptor beta chains sequenced from a single sample in a study of T cell responses to AZD1222 COVID-19 vaccine. Sequenced by immunoSEQ multiplex PCR; TCRdb stores in-frame clones only, minus some. The sample has 130,000 to 150,000 clones; 90% are singletons. This material consisted of peripheral blood, taken on day 0 of AZD1222 vaccination. These receptors all come from an adult in good health.

The chain combines TRBV5-5 with TRBJ1-2; TRBD1 aligns across 11 bases. The germline V gene encodes CDR1 SGHKS and CDR2 YYEKEE (reference sequence). The CDR3 has 16 residues. V was clipped by 0 bases and J by 1 base; unmatched bases: 2. The chain's CDR3 is CASSLVGTGGNYGYTF. The CDR3, as DNA: TGTGCCAGCAGCTTGGTTGGGACAGGGGGTAACTATGGCTACACCTTC.

V is TRBV7-3 and J is TRBJ2-6; 8 bases are a match to TRBD1. With V trimmed by 3 bases and J by 0 bases, 10 bases remained unmatched. Looked up from germline, CDR1 is SGHTA and CDR2 is FQGTGA. This CDR3 region has 19 residues. In DNA form, the CDR3 reads TGTGCCAGCAGCTTCGCTGGGACAGGTGACCCCTCTGGGGCCAACGTCCTGACTTTC. It yields the protein CASSFAGTGDPSGANVLTF.

The chain recombines TRBV27 with TRBJ2-1, with D unclear. This CDR3 contains 14 residues. Germline V gives CDR1 MNHEY, CDR2 SMNVEV (reference sequence). V lost 4 bases and J lost 4, with 11 bases in between. CDR3 in amino acids: CASSSTLPYNEQFF. CDR3 nucleotide sequence: TGTGCCAGCAGTTCAACACTCCCTTACAATGAGCAGTTCTTC.

The chain carries TRBV24-1 and TRBJ2-3; 8 bases agree with TRBD1. Germline V CDR1 and CDR2: KGHDR, SFDVKD. V shed 2 bases, J shed 0 bases, and the junction held 6 bases outside the gene matches. This CDR3 is built from 17 residues. The CDR3 protein is CATSDSPRGPSTDTQYF. The CDR3 DNA is TGTGCCACCAGTGATTCCCCCAGGGGGCCGAGCACAGATACGCAGTATTTT.

This rearrangement joins TRBV7-2 to TRBJ1-5; tentatively, D is TRBD1 (6 bases). CDR3 length: 15 residues. Between the trimmed V and J ends, which lost 5 bases and 7 bases, there was a span of 18 bases. Per the germline V gene, CDR1 is SGHTA and CDR2 is FQGNSA. The CDR3 DNA sequence: TGTGCCAGCAGCCCGGAGACAGGTGGTGGGCAGCCCCAGCATTTT. Translation: CASSPETGGGQPQHF.

The rearrangement links TRBV5-4 to TRBJ2-3; 7 bases match TRBD1. Trimming removed 7 bases from V and 0 bases from J; junction bases left unmatched: 5. From germline, CDR1 is SGHNT and CDR2 YYREEE (reference sequence). The CDR3 is made up of 14 amino acids. CDR3 sequence: CASSGQPSTDTQYF. The CDR3 DNA sequence: TGTGCCAGCTCGGGACAGCCAAGCACAGATACGCAGTATTTT.

This sequence joins TRBV6-2 or TRBV6-3 and TRBJ1-4; possibly TRBD1 for D (5 bases). V lost 4 bases to trimming and J lost 5 bases, with 11 bases between them. Germline V lookup: CDR1 MNHEY, CDR2 SVGEGT. This CDR3 has 14 amino acids. CDR3 sequence: CASSSGQVNEKLFF. The DNA for the CDR3 is TGTGCCAGCAGTTCCGGACAAGTAAATGAAAAACTGTTTTTT.

This chain connects TRBV9 to TRBJ1-1, with D maybe TRBD1 (5 bases). This CDR3 is 15 amino acids long. The V end was cut by 0 bases, the J end by 0 bases, with 9 bases between. Germline CDR1 and CDR2: SGDLS and YYNGEE. CDR3 sequence (DNA): TGTGCCAGCAGCGTAGACGGGGCGGTGAACACTGAAGCTTTCTTT. Translation gives CASSVDGAVNTEAFF.

The V and J genes are TRBV11-3 and TRBJ1-1; D remains ambiguous. Germline values: CDR1 SGHNT, CDR2 YENEEA. This CDR3 has 12 amino acids. Trimming took off 1 base at V and 5 bases at J, with 5 bases between the two ends. CDR3: CASSLGWTEAFF. The CDR3 DNA sequence: TGTGCCAGCAGCTTAGGATGGACTGAAGCTTTCTTT.

The chain joins TRBV6-5 to TRBJ2-6; D unclear. Germline CDR1 MNHEY, CDR2 SVGAGI. V dropped 5 bases and J dropped 0 bases, with 8 bases sitting between them. This CDR3 comprises 15 residues. The chain's CDR3 is CASSPSSSGANVLTF. CDR3 sequence (DNA): TGTGCCAGCAGTCCCAGCTCCTCTGGGGCCAACGTCCTGACTTTC.